Below are 32 T cell receptor beta chains sequenced from a single sample in a study of T-cell memory formation after mild COVID-19. TCRdb analysed the 5' RACE reads with MiXCR anew, one entry per CDR3 protein. The table records hundreds of thousands of distinct CDR3 sequences, 20% to 30% of them present only once. Sequenced: PBMCs or a T cell subset sorted from them (not recorded which). Every receptor here comes from an adult woman who had mild COVID-19 (a few samples of this study predate the infection). Cell type and time point are not known.

V and J are TRBV7-8 and TRBJ2-2; no clear D gene. The CDR3 extends over 12 amino acids. V was trimmed by 4 bases and J by 6 bases, leaving 6 bases between them. From germline, CDR1 is SGHVS and CDR2 FQNEAQ. The CDR3 DNA reads as TGTGCCAGCAGCTCCCTAGCCGGGGAGCTGTTTTTT. Its protein is CASSSLAGELFF.

J is TRBJ2-1 and V is TRBV5-6; TRBD2 agrees at 8 bases. Per germline, CDR1 SGHDT and CDR2 YYEEEE. J was trimmed by 10 bases and V by 0 bases; bases with no gene match: 6. The CDR3 is 14 amino acids. This chain's CDR3 is CASSLASGGGEQFF. The CDR3 DNA follows: TGTGCCAGCAGCTTGGCCAGCGGGGGAGGCGAGCAGTTCTTC.

The V gene is TRBV4-1, the J gene TRBJ1-6; the D gene is possibly TRBD1 (5 bases). The CDR3 is made up of 17 amino acids. Trimming left V 4 bases short and J 0 bases short, with 13 bases between. Germline lookup yields CDR1 MGHRA and CDR2 YSYEKL. CDR3 DNA sequence: TGCGCCAGCAGCCCCCGGGACGGGAGCTCCTATAATTCACCCCTCCACTTT. It yields the protein CASSPRDGSSYNSPLHF.

The chain has TRBV20-1 and TRBJ1-5; D is ambiguous. The CDR3 has 10 residues. The germline V gene encodes CDR1 DFQATT and CDR2 SNEGSKA (reference sequence). The CDR3 coding sequence is TGCAGATTCCCCCGTCAGCCCCAGCATTTT. Translated, it gives CRFPRQPQHF.

This clonotype appeared a few times. The V call is TRBV15, the J call TRBJ1-3; no clear D. Germline V lookup: CDR1 LNHNV, CDR2 YYDKDF (reference sequence). The CDR3 is 14 residues long. Trimming shortened V by 3 bases and J by 0 bases, and 6 bases separated the two germline ends. CDR3 DNA: TGTGCCACCAGCAGGAGGGACTCTGGAAACACCATATATTTT. Translated, it gives CATSRRDSGNTIYF.

The chain carries TRBV11-2 and TRBJ2-1; D is unclear. V dropped 9 bases and J dropped 9 bases, with 18 bases sitting between them. Looked up from germline, CDR1 is SGHAT and CDR2 is FQNNGV. The CDR3 extends over 13 amino acids. CDR3 amino acids: CASRYPEVAEQFF. The DNA for the CDR3 is TGTGCCAGTAGATATCCCGAGGTCGCTGAGCAGTTCTTC.

This clonotype was found a few times. The chain has TRBV13 and TRBJ2-7, with D perhaps TRBD1 (6 bases). Germline-derived CDR1 and CDR2 are PRHDT and FYEKMQ (reference sequence). V was clipped by 4 bases and J by 1 base, with 11 bases between them. The CDR3 sequence is 14 residues long. Here the CDR3 reads CASSSWDKSYEQYF. The CDR3 bases are TGTGCCAGCAGCTCCTGGGACAAGTCCTACGAGCAGTACTTC.

The chain is built from TRBV4-3 and TRBJ1-6; TRBD1 agrees at 9 bases. J was trimmed by 11 bases and V by 3 bases; bases with no gene match: 8. The CDR3 has 15 residues. CDR1 is LGHNA, CDR2 YSLEER, per germline. CDR3 nucleotide sequence: TGCGCCAGCAGCCAGGCACAGACAGGGGGGGCACCCCTCCACTTT. Encoded protein: CASSQAQTGGAPLHF.

This sequence joins TRBV29-1 and TRBJ2-1; D not resolved. This CDR3 spans 12 amino acids. Germline CDR1 reads SQVTM; CDR2 reads ANQGSEA. Trimming removed 7 bases from V and 10 bases from J, with 17 bases in between. The CDR3: CSAEWDLGEQFF. CDR3 DNA: TGCAGCGCCGAGTGGGATTTAGGCGAGCAGTTCTTC.

The chain employs TRBV7-9 and TRBJ2-1, with 9 bases fitting TRBD1. J gave up 8 bases and V 3 bases, and 8 bases lay outside the gene matches. This CDR3 has 15 amino acids. CDR1 and CDR2 (germline): SEHNR, FQNEAQ (reference sequence). CDR3 in amino acids: CASSFWTGAWDEQFF. CDR3 bases: TGTGCCAGCAGCTTTTGGACAGGGGCTTGGGATGAGCAGTTCTTC.

This clonotype appeared a few times. This chain connects TRBV3-1 to TRBJ2-5, with 13 bases identical to TRBD2. The CDR3 contains 17 residues. CDR1 is LGHDT, CDR2 YNNKEL, per germline (reference sequence). Losses at the gene ends were 4 bases for V and 2 bases for J; bases not matched to a gene: 7. For the CDR3, the DNA is TGTGCCAGCAGCCCCCTACTAGCGGGGGGGCCTCAAGAGACCCAGTACTTC. It yields the protein CASSPLLAGGPQETQYF.

The chain uses TRBV7-2 and TRBJ2-1, with a possible D match to TRBD2 (5 bases). The V end lost 1 base, the J end lost 8 bases, and 15 bases lay between the germline ends. Looked up from germline, CDR1 is SGHTA and CDR2 is FQGNSA. The CDR3 loop spans 15 amino acids. DNA for the CDR3: TGTGCCAGCAGCTTAGAGCGGATCGGTGTTTATGAGCAGTTCTTC. Its translation is CASSLERIGVYEQFF.

The chain combines TRBV7-3 with TRBJ2-3, with a possible D match to TRBD2 (6 bases). The V end lost 4 bases, the J end lost 0 bases, and 11 bases lay between the germline ends. The length of the CDR3 is 15 residues. CDR1 and CDR2 from the germline V gene are SGHTA and FQGTGA. The CDR3 DNA reads as TGTGCCAGCAGCTCCGGGGACTTTAGCACAGATACGCAGTATTTT. Residues: CASSSGDFSTDTQYF.

The chain links TRBV18 to TRBJ2-3; D unresolved. CDR1 and CDR2 (germline): KGHSH, LQKENI. The CDR3 length is 16 residues. V was trimmed by 2 bases and J by 1 base, leaving 13 bases between them. CDR3 sequence: CASSPFIQPGTDTQYF. The CDR3 DNA sequence: TGTGCCAGCTCACCATTTATCCAGCCCGGCACAGATACGCAGTATTTT.

This clonotype has a count of ten or more. The chain combines TRBV13 with TRBJ2-7; D is perhaps TRBD2 (5 bases). CDR1 and CDR2 from the germline V gene are PRHDT and FYEKMQ (reference sequence). V was shortened by 5 bases and J by 3 bases, with 17 bases between the two germline ends. The CDR3 contains 15 residues. The CDR3: CASSLASGTYYEQYF. CDR3 nucleotide sequence: TGTGCCAGCAGCCTAGCTTCGGGAACCTACTACGAGCAGTACTTC.

V is TRBV27 and J is TRBJ1-1; D perhaps matches TRBD1 (5 bases). From germline, CDR1 is MNHEY and CDR2 SMNVEV (reference sequence). V was pared by 2 bases and J by 4 bases, with 8 bases between. This CDR3 has 13 residues. The CDR3 protein is CASSLQGPTEAFF. As DNA, the CDR3 is TGTGCCAGCAGTTTACAGGGCCCCACTGAAGCTTTCTTT.

The chain combines TRBV7-6 with TRBJ1-6, with 11 bases aligning to TRBD1. After removal of 4 bases from V and 10 bases from J, the junction contained 6 bases not matched to a gene. The CDR3 is made up of 15 amino acids. From germline, CDR1 is SGHVS and CDR2 FNYEAQ. CDR3 in DNA: TGTGCCAGCAGCTCGGGACAGGGGGGAAGATCACCCCTCCACTTT. Translating gives CASSSGQGGRSPLHF.

The CDR3, as DNA: TGTGCCAGCAGCCCTATGGCCGGGGCCAACGTCCTGACTTTC. Protein: CASSPMAGANVLTF. This chain uses TRBV7-2 with TRBJ2-6; D is uncertain. CDR1 and CDR2 from the germline V gene are SGHTA and FQGNSA. Trimming cost V 5 bases and J 4 bases, with 9 bases left between them. The CDR3 runs to 14 residues. The variable domain in full, with the rest retrieved from reference TRBV7-2 and TRBJ2-6, is GAGVSQSPSNKVTEKGKDVELRCDPISGHTALYWYRQSLGQGLEFLIYFQGNSAPDKSGLPSDRFSAERTGGSVSTLTIQRTQQEDSAVYLCASSPMAGANVLTFGAGSRLTVL.

This chain uses TRBV29-1 with TRBJ2-5; D remains ambiguous. The V end was cut by 3 bases, the J end by 3 bases, with 2 bases between. Per the germline V gene, CDR1 is SQVTM and CDR2 is ANQGSEA. CDR3 length equals 10 residues. The CDR3 region has the DNA TGCAGCGTTGATAAAGAGACCCAGTACTTC. Translating it yields CSVDKETQYF.

A few counts support this clonotype. The chain combines TRBV3-1 with TRBJ1-2; 12 bases are a match to TRBD1. The V segment lost 0 bases and the J segment 6 bases; nucleotides outside the gene matches: 2. The CDR3 covers 15 residues. CDR1 and CDR2 from the germline V gene are LGHDT and YNNKEL (reference sequence). In DNA form, the CDR3 reads TGTGCCAGCAGCCAAGAATGGGACAGGGGGCATGGCTACACCTTC. Its protein product is CASSQEWDRGHGYTF.

J is TRBJ2-7 and V is TRBV27, with 11 bases lining up with TRBD2. V was clipped by 5 bases and J by 5 bases; unmatched bases: 8. The CDR3 sequence is 15 residues long. Germline CDR1 and CDR2: MNHEY and SMNVEV (reference sequence). CDR3 region: CASSPIAGGPDEQYF. CDR3 sequence (DNA): TGTGCCAGCAGTCCCATAGCGGGAGGGCCGGACGAGCAGTACTTC.

This rearrangement joins TRBV30 to TRBJ2-3; the match to TRBD1 covers 10 bases. Germline V CDR1 and CDR2: GTSNPN, SVGIG (reference sequence). The CDR3 sequence is 18 residues long. V was pared by 6 bases and J by 3 bases, with 18 bases of the junction left unmatched. CDR3 region: CACLPSGFGTGVTDTQYF. CDR3 DNA: TGTGCCTGTCTCCCCTCGGGGTTCGGGACAGGGGTAACAGATACGCAGTATTTT.

Ten or more counts support this clonotype. The chain recombines TRBV7-9 with TRBJ2-1; perhaps TRBD1 as D (7 bases). Germline CDR1 reads SEHNR; CDR2 reads FQNEAQ (reference sequence). The V and J ends lost 6 bases and 9 bases respectively, with 12 bases between them. The CDR3 spans 12 residues. The CDR3 DNA reads as TGTGCCAGCAGTTTGCAGGGGGGTGAGCAGTTCTTC. It specifies CASSLQGGEQFF.

The genes are TRBV5-1 and TRBJ2-7; D is perhaps TRBD2 (5 bases). V was pared by 3 bases and J by 6 bases, with 19 bases between. In germline, CDR1 is SGHRS, CDR2 YFSETQ. The CDR3 has 15 residues. The CDR3 bases are TGCGCCAGCAGCTCGGACTCCTGGGGATTTGGCGAGCAGTACTTC. This sequence encodes CASSSDSWGFGEQYF.

This clonotype was observed a few times. The J gene is TRBJ2-7, the V gene TRBV7-8; the match to TRBD1 covers 12 bases. The V and J ends lost 1 base and 5 bases, in that order; junction bases with no gene match: 9. The CDR3 loop spans 17 amino acids. CDR1 is SGHVS and CDR2 is FQNEAQ in the germline V gene. The CDR3 is CASSLDPRDRGRNEQYF. The CDR3 DNA sequence: TGTGCCAGCAGCTTAGATCCCCGGGACAGGGGGCGAAACGAGCAGTACTTC.

The chain couples TRBV9 to TRBJ2-3, with 10 positions matching TRBD2. CDR1 is SGDLS, CDR2 YYNGEE, per germline. V was pared by 0 bases and J by 4 bases, with 2 bases of the junction left unmatched. There are 15 residues in the CDR3. The CDR3: CASSVGAGGPDTQYF. The CDR3 DNA follows: TGTGCCAGCAGCGTAGGAGCGGGAGGGCCAGATACGCAGTATTTT.

This clonotype was picked up a small number of times. The chain joins TRBV21-1 to TRBJ2-2; the D call of TRBD2 is as the table states it, not checked on the DNA. TRBV21-1 is a listed pseudogene. The CDR3 runs to 19 residues. This CDR3 is CASSILHGAGGRNTGELFF. The CDR3 DNA is TGTGCCAGCAGTATCCTCCATGGAGCGGGAGGTCGGAACACCGGGGAGCTGTTTTTT.

J is TRBJ2-3 and V is TRBV7-2; D is unresolved. The CDR3 loop spans 14 amino acids. V gave up 5 bases and J gave up 4 bases, with 13 bases separating them. Germline CDR1 is SGHTA and CDR2 is FQGNSA. CDR3 in amino acids: CASSRAAPPDTQYF. As DNA, the CDR3 is TGTGCCAGCAGCCGGGCCGCGCCCCCAGATACGCAGTATTTT.

The rearrangement links TRBV29-1 to TRBJ2-1; possible D gene TRBD2, 6 bases. V was clipped by 7 bases and J by 0 bases, with 16 bases between them. The CDR3 consists of 15 residues. CDR1 SQVTM and CDR2 ANQGSEA come from the germline V gene. Here the CDR3 reads CSGLRGTGSYNEQFF. The CDR3 DNA follows: TGCAGCGGGCTTCGCGGGACCGGCTCCTACAATGAGCAGTTCTTC.

This clonotype turned up a few times. CDR3 sequence: CASSLGGLAGGGSYNEQFF. The CDR3 nucleotides read TGTGCCAGCAGCTTGGGAGGACTAGCGGGAGGAGGGTCCTACAATGAGCAGTTCTTC. J is TRBJ2-1 and V is TRBV5-4, with 14 bases lining up with TRBD2. V was pared by 0 bases and J by 1 base, with 6 bases of the junction left unmatched. Per the germline V gene, CDR1 is SGHNT and CDR2 is YYREEE (reference sequence). The CDR3 length is 19 residues. Full variable domain (rest looked up from reference TRBV5-4 and TRBJ2-1): ETGVTQSPTHLIKTRGQQVTLRCSSQSGHNTVSWYQQALGQGPQFIFQYYREEENGRGNFPPRFSGLQFPNYSSELNVNALELDDSALYLCASSLGGLAGGGSYNEQFFGPGTRLTVL.

At least ten counts were recorded for this clonotype. The chain carries TRBV12-3 or TRBV12-4 and TRBJ1-1, with TRBD1 as a possible D gene (6 bases). The length of the CDR3 is 13 residues. The V end was cut by 5 bases, the J end by 11 bases, with 18 bases between. The CDR3 nucleotides are TGTGCCAGCAGTCCTCAAGGGGGGGGACGTGCTTTCTTT. Its translation is CASSPQGGGRAFF.

The V call is TRBV3-1, the J call TRBJ2-2; TRBD2 agrees at 7 bases. This CDR3 comprises 16 residues. With V trimmed by 3 bases and J by 1 base, 5 bases remained unmatched. Germline V gene lookup returns CDR1 LGHDT and CDR2 YNNKEL (reference sequence). The CDR3, as DNA: TGTGCCAGCAGCCAGGGAGGGAAAATGAACACCGGGGAGCTGTTTTTT. The encoded protein is CASSQGGKMNTGELFF. Looking up the rest from reference TRBV3-1 and TRBJ2-2 gives the full variable domain: DTAVSQTPKYLVTQMGNDKSIKCEQNLGHDTMYWYKQDSKKFLKIMFSYNNKELIINETVPNRFSPKSPDKAHLNLHINSLELGDSAVYFCASSQGGKMNTGELFFGEGSRLTVL.